This TCR beta chain came from a study of blood T cell repertoires in COVID-19. Study as a whole: T cells, B-cell-depleted T cells, or PBMCs provided the cDNA or gDNA that served as material.

Original processing methods: Reference gene primer amplification in the assay estimated nucleated cell counts. Clones were read by immunoSEQ multiplex PCR, and TCRdb kept only the in-frame ones, dropping some. That table is the source of V, J and clone size, and D and trimming were worked out from the DNA. The sample carries about 250,000 clones, 65% to 90% recorded once. Participants were aged about 18 to 90 years, lived in over 20 US areas, and enrolled virtually. There are 17 residues in the CDR3. CDR1 is LGHNA, CDR2 YNFKEQ, per germline. V was pared by 0 bases and J by 4 bases, with 16 bases between. This clone has more than one count but fewer than ten.

The sequence derives from a woman aged 45-60 years with acute COVID-19. Specimen: PBMCs or T cells enriched from blood (not recorded which). V gene TRBV4-2 combines with J gene TRBJ2-1, with D possibly TRBD2 on 5 matching bases. Written as DNA, the CDR3 is TGTGCCAGCAGCCAAGAGTCGGGCGGGCCTCCTTACAATGAGCAGTTCTTC. It specifies CASSQESGGPPYNEQFF.